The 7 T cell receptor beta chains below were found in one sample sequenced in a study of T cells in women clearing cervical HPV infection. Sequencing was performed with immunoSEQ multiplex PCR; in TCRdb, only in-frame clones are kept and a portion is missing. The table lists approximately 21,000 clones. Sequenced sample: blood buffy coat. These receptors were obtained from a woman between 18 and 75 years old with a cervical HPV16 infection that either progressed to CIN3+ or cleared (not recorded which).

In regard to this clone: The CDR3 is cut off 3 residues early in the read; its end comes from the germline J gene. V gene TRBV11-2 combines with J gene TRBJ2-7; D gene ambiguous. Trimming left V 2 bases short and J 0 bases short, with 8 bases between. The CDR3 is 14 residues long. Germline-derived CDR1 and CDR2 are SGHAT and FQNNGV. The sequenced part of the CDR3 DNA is TGTGCCAGCAGCTTATTGGCAAGCTCCTACGAG. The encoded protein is CASSLLASSYE. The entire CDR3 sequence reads CASSLLASSYEQYF.

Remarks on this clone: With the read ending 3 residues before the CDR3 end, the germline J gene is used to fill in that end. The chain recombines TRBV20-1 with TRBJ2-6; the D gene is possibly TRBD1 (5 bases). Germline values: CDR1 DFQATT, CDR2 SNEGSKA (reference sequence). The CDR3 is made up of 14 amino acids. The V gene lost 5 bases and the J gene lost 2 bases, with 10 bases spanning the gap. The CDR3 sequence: CSAQQGAGANVLTF. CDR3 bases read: TGCAGTGCTCAGCAGGGCGCTGGGGCCAACGTC.

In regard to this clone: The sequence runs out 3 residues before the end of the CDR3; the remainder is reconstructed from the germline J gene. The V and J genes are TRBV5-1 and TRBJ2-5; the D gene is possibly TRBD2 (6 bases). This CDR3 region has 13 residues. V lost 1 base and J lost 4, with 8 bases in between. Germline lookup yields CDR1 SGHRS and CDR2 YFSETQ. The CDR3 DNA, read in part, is TGCGCCAGCAGCTTGATGGGGGGAGAGACC. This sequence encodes CASSLMGGET. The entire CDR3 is CASSLMGGETQYF.

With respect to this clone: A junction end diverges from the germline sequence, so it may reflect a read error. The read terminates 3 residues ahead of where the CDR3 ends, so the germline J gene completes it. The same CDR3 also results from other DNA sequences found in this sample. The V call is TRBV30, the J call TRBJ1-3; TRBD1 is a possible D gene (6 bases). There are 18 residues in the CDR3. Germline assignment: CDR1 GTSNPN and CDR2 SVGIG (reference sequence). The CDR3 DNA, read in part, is TGTGCCTGGACTAATTTATTCCTTAAGGGGACATCTGGAAACACG. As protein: CAWTNLFLKGTSGNT. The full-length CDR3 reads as CAWTNLFLKGTSGNTIYF.

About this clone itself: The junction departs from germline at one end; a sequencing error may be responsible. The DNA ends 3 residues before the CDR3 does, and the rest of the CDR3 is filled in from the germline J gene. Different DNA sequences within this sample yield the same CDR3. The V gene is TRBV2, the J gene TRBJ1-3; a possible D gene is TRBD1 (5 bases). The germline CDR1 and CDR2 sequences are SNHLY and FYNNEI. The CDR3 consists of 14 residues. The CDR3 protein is CASSVDSSGNTIYF. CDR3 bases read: TGTGCCAGCAGTGTAGACAGCTCTGGAAACACA.

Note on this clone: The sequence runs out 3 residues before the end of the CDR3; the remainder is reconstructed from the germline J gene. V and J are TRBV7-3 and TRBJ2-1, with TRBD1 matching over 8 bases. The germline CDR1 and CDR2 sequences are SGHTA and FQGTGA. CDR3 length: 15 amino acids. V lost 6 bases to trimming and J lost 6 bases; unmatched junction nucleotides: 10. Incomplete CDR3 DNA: TGTGCCAGCAGTTCCGGACAGGGAAGTCCCAATGAG. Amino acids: CASSSGQGSPNE. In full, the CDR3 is CASSSGQGSPNEQFF.

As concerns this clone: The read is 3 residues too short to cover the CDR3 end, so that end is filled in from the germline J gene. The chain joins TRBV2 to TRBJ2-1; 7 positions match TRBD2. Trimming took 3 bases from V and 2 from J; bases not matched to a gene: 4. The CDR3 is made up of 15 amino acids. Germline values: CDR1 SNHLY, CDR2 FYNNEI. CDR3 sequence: CASSDSLAAYNEQFF. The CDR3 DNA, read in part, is TGTGCCAGCAGTGATAGCCTAGCGGCCTACAATGAG.